These 4 T cell receptor beta chains came from one sample sequenced in a study of OX40 agonist ivuxolimab in advanced cancers. The table came from immunoSEQ multiplex PCR; TCRdb's copy has only in-frame clones and leaves some out. The sample lists approximately 71,000 clones, over 80% occurring once. The sample consisted of CD4+ or CD8+ T cells sorted from blood, taken in a trial of the OX40 agonist ivuxolimab. The receptor source for this set is an adult with an advanced solid tumor such as melanoma, head and neck, liver or kidney cancer.

The chain is built from TRBV7-9 and TRBJ1-3; D remains ambiguous. V gave up 7 bases and J gave up 0 bases, with 16 bases separating them. This CDR3 has 16 residues. CDR1 is SEHNR and CDR2 is FQNEAQ in the germline V gene (reference sequence). The CDR3 reads CASIRENQTSGNTIYF. In nucleotides, the CDR3 is TGTGCCAGCATTCGGGAAAATCAGACCTCTGGAAACACCATATATTTT.

The V call is TRBV6-1, the J call TRBJ2-1, with 10 positions matching TRBD2. V lost 4 bases to trimming and J lost 6 bases; unmatched junction nucleotides: 9. Germline values: CDR1 MNHNS, CDR2 SASEGT. CDR3 length: 16 residues. CDR3 in amino acids: CASSGIGTSDPNEQFF. The CDR3 nucleotides read TGTGCCAGCAGTGGCATCGGGACTAGCGATCCCAATGAGCAGTTCTTC.

J is TRBJ2-3 and V is TRBV7-2; the D gene is possibly TRBD2 (5 bases). V was cut by 4 bases and J by 2 bases, with 13 bases left in between. The CDR3 totals 15 residues. The germline V gene encodes CDR1 SGHTA and CDR2 FQGNSA. The CDR3 loop reads CASSSDWAYTDTQYF. The CDR3 DNA follows: TGTGCCAGCAGCTCGGACTGGGCTTACACAGATACGCAGTATTTT.

The chain is built from TRBV6-5 and TRBJ1-4, with 8 bases lining up with TRBD1. Germline V gives CDR1 MNHEY, CDR2 SVGAGI. V shed 6 bases, J shed 10 bases, and the junction held 7 bases outside the gene matches. The CDR3 covers 13 residues. CDR3 amino acids: CASRPGQGGKLFF. CDR3 DNA sequence: TGTGCCAGCAGACCCGGACAGGGCGGAAAACTGTTTTTT.